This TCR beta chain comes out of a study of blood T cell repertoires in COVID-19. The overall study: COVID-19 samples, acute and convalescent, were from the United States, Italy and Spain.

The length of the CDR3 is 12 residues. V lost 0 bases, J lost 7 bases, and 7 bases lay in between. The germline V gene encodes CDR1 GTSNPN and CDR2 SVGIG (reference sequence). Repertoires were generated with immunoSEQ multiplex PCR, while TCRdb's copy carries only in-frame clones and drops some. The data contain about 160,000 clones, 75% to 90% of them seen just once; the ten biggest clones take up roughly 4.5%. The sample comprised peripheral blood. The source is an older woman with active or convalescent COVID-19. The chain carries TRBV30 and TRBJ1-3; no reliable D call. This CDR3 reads CAWSVQTNTIYF. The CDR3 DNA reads TGTGCCTGGAGTGTACAGACCAACACCATATATTTT.